The 24 T cell receptor beta chains in this list originate from one sample, sequenced in a study of CD8+CD57+ T cells in acquired aplastic anemia. Genomic DNA acted as the template from which TCR beta VDJ combination and CDR3 sequence profiling were carried out. TCRdb reprocessed the reads with MiXCR, giving one entry per CDR3 protein. This table has 200,000 to 250,000 distinct CDR3 sequences, 30% to 40% appearing once. Sequencing was carried out using sorted CD4+, CD8+, or CD8+CD57+ T cells (not recorded which) from PBMCs. The receptor set was obtained from a human donor in good health, serving as a control.

For this clonotype: Possible read error: a much larger clone is one base away. CDR3 coding DNA: TGTGCCAGCAGCGTAGCCCCGCGTGGGGGCTACACCTTC. Amino acids: CASSVAPRGGYTF. The chain recombines TRBV9 with TRBJ1-2; D not resolved. The germline V and J ends were trimmed by 0 bases and 8 bases, with 11 bases remaining between them. Germline V gene lookup returns CDR1 SGDLS and CDR2 YYNGEE. The CDR3 is 13 amino acids.

This clonotype came up many times. This chain uses TRBV19 with TRBJ1-2; D is possibly TRBD1 (5 bases). The V end lost 7 bases, the J end lost 8 bases, and 17 bases lay between the germline ends. The germline V gene encodes CDR1 LNHDA and CDR2 SQIVND (reference sequence). The CDR3 sequence is 13 residues long. The CDR3 DNA sequence: TGTGCCAGTACGTCCGGGGACTGGGGGGGCTACACCTTC. It specifies CASTSGDWGGYTF.

Regarding this clonotype: Given a much more abundant clone one base away, this may be a read error. This chain links TRBV7-8 with TRBJ2-5, with a possible D match to TRBD2 (6 bases). Germline V gene lookup returns CDR1 SGHVS and CDR2 FQNEAQ. This CDR3 is built from 12 residues. As DNA, the CDR3 is TGTGCCAGCAGAAGACTAGAAGAGGCCCAGTACTTC. Translated, it gives CASRRLEEAQYF.

This clonotype was detected ten times or more. The rearrangement uses TRBV19 and TRBJ2-5; TRBD2 aligns across 10 bases. In germline, CDR1 is LNHDA, CDR2 SQIVND (reference sequence). The CDR3 length is 17 residues. With 5 bases clipped from V and 3 bases from J, the junction kept 12 bases outside the gene matches. The CDR3 DNA reads TGTGCCAGTAGTCCTTGGGGCCTAGCGGGGGAAAAAGAGACCCAGTACTTC. Translated: CASSPWGLAGEKETQYF.

The chain has TRBV19 and TRBJ2-2; 7 positions match TRBD1. There are 15 residues in the CDR3. V was clipped by 2 bases and J by 5 bases; unmatched bases: 5. Germline assignment: CDR1 LNHDA and CDR2 SQIVND (reference sequence). CDR3 protein: CASSIYRGETGELFF. CDR3 bases: TGTGCCAGTAGTATATACAGGGGAGAAACCGGGGAGCTGTTTTTT.

This clonotype has ten or more counts. The chain uses TRBV7-2 and TRBJ2-7; 11 bases match TRBD2. V lost 0 bases to trimming and J lost 0 bases; unmatched junction nucleotides: 7. This CDR3 has 18 residues. Germline values: CDR1 SGHTA, CDR2 FQGNSA. The CDR3 region has the DNA TGTGCCAGCAGCTTAGCGTTGGGACTAGCGGACAGCTCCTACGAGCAGTACTTC. Translated, it gives CASSLALGLADSSYEQYF.

This clonotype was seen a handful of times. This chain links TRBV12-3 or TRBV12-4 with TRBJ1-5, with D possibly being TRBD1 (5 bases). CDR3 length: 14 residues. Trimming shortened V by 6 bases and J by 3 bases, and 12 bases separated the two germline ends. The CDR3 loop is CASRHTGFNQPQHF. DNA of the CDR3: TGTGCCAGCAGACATACAGGTTTCAATCAGCCCCAGCATTTT.

This rearrangement joins TRBV10-3 to TRBJ1-6, with a weak D call TRBD1 (5 bases). This CDR3 is built from 15 residues. Germline loops: CDR1 ENHRY, CDR2 SYGVKD. The V gene lost 5 bases and the J gene lost 3 bases, with 11 bases spanning the gap. This CDR3 reads CAISLDSFYNSPLHF. In DNA form, the CDR3 reads TGTGCCATCAGTCTTGACAGTTTCTATAATTCACCCCTCCACTTT.

The rearrangement uses TRBV15 and TRBJ2-3; 9 bases fit TRBD1. Germline CDR1 and CDR2: LNHNV and YYDKDF (reference sequence). The CDR3 totals 17 residues. Germline trimming cut 4 bases from V and 3 bases from J; bases unmatched to any gene: 11. The CDR3 region has the DNA TGTGCCACCAGCAAACTGACAGGGGGTTGGGGGACAGATACGCAGTATTTT. It specifies CATSKLTGGWGTDTQYF.

The rearrangement joins TRBV6-6 to TRBJ2-1; unclear D gene. Germline V CDR1 and CDR2: MNHNY, SVGAGI (reference sequence). The CDR3 has 15 residues. Deletions cut 3 bases from V and 0 bases from J, with 9 bases between. The CDR3 loop reads CASSYGLSSYNEQFF. In DNA form, the CDR3 reads TGTGCCAGCAGTTATGGCCTTAGCTCCTACAATGAGCAGTTCTTC.

The rearrangement links TRBV18 to TRBJ2-1; D uncertain. The germline V gene has CDR1 KGHSH and CDR2 LQKENI. The CDR3 has 16 amino acids. Trimming took off 4 bases at V and 8 bases at J, with 21 bases between the two ends. The CDR3 nucleotides are TGTGCCAGCTCACGCACATCAGGTTCCGGCGGCGATGAGCAGTTCTTC. Protein product: CASSRTSGSGGDEQFF.

This clonotype was observed many times. The chain combines TRBV9 with TRBJ2-3; D not certain. The CDR3 contains 15 residues. V lost 3 bases and J 5 bases, leaving 16 bases between the germline ends. Looked up from germline, CDR1 is SGDLS and CDR2 is YYNGEE. CDR3 amino acids: CASSAGPWEGDTQYF. The CDR3, as DNA: TGTGCCAGCAGCGCCGGTCCTTGGGAAGGAGATACGCAGTATTTT.

The CDR3 is CASSEETGRHGYTF. The CDR3 region has the DNA TGTGCCAGCAGTGAGGAGACAGGGAGGCATGGCTACACCTTC. This chain joins TRBV2 and TRBJ1-2; 7 positions agree with TRBD1. Germline V gene sequence: CDR1 SNHLY, CDR2 FYNNEI. This CDR3 region has 14 residues. J gave up 6 bases and V 3 bases, and 7 bases lay outside the gene matches.

The rearrangement uses TRBV24-1 and TRBJ1-3; weak D call: TRBD1 (6 bases). The V gene's germline CDR1 is KGHDR and CDR2 SFDVKD. The CDR3 runs to 18 residues. The V end was cut by 3 bases, the J end by 1 base, with 18 bases between. CDR3: CATSDPRPTGLSGNTIYF. DNA for the CDR3: TGTGCCACCAGTGATCCGAGGCCAACAGGGCTGTCTGGAAACACCATATATTTT.

This clonotype has ten or more counts. V is TRBV20-1 and J is TRBJ1-2; TRBD1 is a possible D gene (5 bases). The V and J ends lost 3 bases and 2 bases respectively, with 7 bases between them. The CDR3 spans 12 residues. In germline, CDR1 is DFQATT, CDR2 SNEGSKA (reference sequence). CDR3 protein: CSASEGNYGYTF. In DNA form, the CDR3 reads TGCAGTGCTAGCGAGGGGAACTATGGCTACACCTTC.

This clonotype was detected many times. This chain uses TRBV20-1 with TRBJ2-1; no definite D call. This CDR3 has 13 residues. Germline CDR1 DFQATT, CDR2 SNEGSKA (reference sequence). V gave up 5 bases and J gave up 3 bases, with 11 bases separating them. CDR3 DNA sequence: TGCAGTGCTTTGGTGACTGTCTACAATGAGCAGTTCTTC. Its translation is CSALVTVYNEQFF.

This clonotype was observed many times. The chain is built from TRBV7-9 and TRBJ2-1, with TRBD1 as a possible D gene (7 bases). Deletions cut 5 bases from V and 1 base from J, with 15 bases between. Per germline, CDR1 SEHNR and CDR2 FQNEAQ (reference sequence). This CDR3 comprises 16 residues. In DNA form, the CDR3 reads TGTGCCAGCAGCCACGGGCGGGACAGATCCTACAATGAGCAGTTCTTC. It translates to CASSHGRDRSYNEQFF.

This clonotype was seen just once. This chain connects TRBV3-1 to TRBJ1-1, with 7 bases matching TRBD1. The CDR3 covers 17 residues. From germline, CDR1 is LGHDT and CDR2 YNNKEL (reference sequence). V lost 5 bases, J lost 1 base, and 13 bases stayed unmatched. The CDR3 region has the DNA TGTGCCAGCAGCAGCTGGACAGGACGTGAGAAGAACACTGAAGCTTTCTTT. This codes for CASSSWTGREKNTEAFF.

This clonotype was found many times. The V call is TRBV2, the J call TRBJ1-6; 8 bases are shared with TRBD1. Germline V gene lookup returns CDR1 SNHLY and CDR2 FYNNEI. This CDR3 has 15 amino acids. Trimming cost V 6 bases and J 9 bases; bases outside gene matches: 10. The CDR3 sequence is CASSVDREQGSPLHF. CDR3 DNA: TGTGCCAGCAGCGTGGACAGGGAGCAGGGTTCACCCCTCCACTTT. Combining the CDR3 with reference TRBV2 and TRBJ1-6 gives the whole variable domain EPEVTQTPSHQVTQMGQEVILRCVPISNHLYFYWYRQILGQKVEFLVSFYNNEISEKSEIFDDQFSVERPDGSNFTLKIRSTKLEDSAMYFCASSVDREQGSPLHFGNGTRLTVT.

About this clonotype: A clone one base away is much larger, so this may be a read error. The rearrangement uses TRBV5-1 and TRBJ1-2, with no clear D. V lost 0 bases, J lost 3 bases, and 6 bases lay in between. This CDR3 is built from 13 residues. The germline gives CDR1 SGHRS, CDR2 YFSETQ. The CDR3 region is CASSLGLHYGYTF. In nucleotides, the CDR3 is TGCGCCAGCAGCTTGGGACTGCACTATGGCTACACCTTC.

This clonotype was detected only once. The chain joins TRBV20-1 to TRBJ1-2, with a tentative D call TRBD1 (6 bases). From germline, CDR1 is DFQATT and CDR2 SNEGSKA (reference sequence). CDR3 length equals 14 residues. Trimming took 0 bases from V and 7 from J, leaving 15 bases between them. Here the CDR3 reads CSARDTGRPSGYTF. The CDR3 DNA is TGCAGTGCTAGAGACACAGGGCGTCCAAGTGGCTACACCTTC.

This clonotype was seen a handful of times. V usage is TRBV5-4 and J usage is TRBJ1-1, with a possible D match to TRBD1 (6 bases). The ends were cut back, 5 bases at V and 3 bases at J, with 17 bases in the middle. CDR1 SGHNT and CDR2 YYREEE come from the germline V gene (reference sequence). CDR3 length equals 15 residues. CDR3 residues: CASRRGGAQDTEAFF. The CDR3 DNA reads TGTGCCAGCAGACGAGGGGGTGCCCAAGACACTGAAGCTTTCTTT.

This clonotype has ten or more counts. The chain couples TRBV20-1 to TRBJ2-3; D gene unclear. Germline CDR1 is DFQATT and CDR2 is SNEGSKA (reference sequence). V dropped 2 bases and J dropped 4 bases, with 10 bases sitting between them. The CDR3 loop spans 13 amino acids. The CDR3 DNA is TGCAGTGCTAGAAACGGACCATCAGATACGCAGTATTTT. Amino acid sequence: CSARNGPSDTQYF.

This clonotype was counted ten times or more. V is TRBV20-1 and J is TRBJ1-1; perhaps TRBD1 as D (5 bases). Germline V gives CDR1 DFQATT, CDR2 SNEGSKA (reference sequence). The V and J ends lost 1 base and 4 bases respectively, with 13 bases between them. The length of the CDR3 is 14 residues. CDR3 DNA: TGCAGTGCTAGAGGGGGGGGTTCTGGCACTGAAGCTTTCTTT. It translates to CSARGGGSGTEAFF.